Reported below is one TCR beta chain. This clonotype has ten or more counts. Its antigen specificity is not known. Base qualities are not provided; no much larger clone lies one nucleotide away. A patient counted as having stable Graves' hyperthyroidism if no progression to ophthalmopathy occurred over 18 months of follow-up. Hyperthyroidism patients were newly diagnosed, had a disease duration of under 2 months, and were aged 18 to 65 years. The study excluded patients with uncontrolled infections, other autoimmune diseases, pregnancy or lactation. Clinical symptoms, serum thyroxine and TRAb, thyroid ultrasound, and orbital computed tomography formed the basis for the diagnoses. PBMCs were separated from over 9 ml of fresh peripheral blood using Ficoll-Paque density gradient centrifugation. Total RNA was extracted with Trizol reagent, and quality was checked on an Agilent 2100 Bioanalyzer. Amplification of TCR beta CDR3 regions was carried out from RNA transcripts. For the first round of RT-PCR on the TCR CDR3, the HTBI primer set was used together with the Qiagen OneStep RT-PCR kit. Libraries were constructed in a second round of multiplex PCR, after which size selection and purification were performed. Libraries were sequenced paired-end with 100 bp reads on an Illumina HiSeq2000. In the authors' own workflow: Raw data were processed with SOAPnuke, discarding reads with adapters, uncalled bases, mean Phred below 15, or no exact constant-primer or identifier match. High-quality paired reads were merged using COPE v1.2.5, and each unique nucleotide sequence was defined as a clonotype. MiTCR v1.1 was used to align clonotypes to the IMGT TRBV, TRBD and TRBJ reference segments. The analysis was restricted to V-J combinations with a frequency above 0.0001, which together covered over 99% of the repertoires. The TCS score was defined as the ratio of F50 (clonal expansion) to E x V (chaos), calculated using BLOSUM62-based TCRdist between CDR3 peptides within each V-J. Welch's t-statistics and random forest reduced around 510 V-J features to about 12, which were used in a naive Bayes classifier (R e1071). The raw public data were reprocessed by TCRdb itself: fastp quality trimming at Q25, MiXCR clonotype calling, in-frame beta chains only. Records with the same CDR3 protein are collapsed into one entry carrying the most frequent genes and DNA. V and J calls and clone size were set by TCRdb, not the authors. The sample table records about 620,000 distinct CDR3 sequences; roughly 16% of these occur just once. The ten largest clonotypes hold 3.8% of the sample.

The record originates from a study of T cells in Graves' hyperthyroidism and ophthalmopathy (dated by TCRdb to between 2017 and 2020). In terms of the full investigation: Peripheral blood samples were taken at initial diagnosis, before any treatment was given. A discovery cohort of about a hundred patients, 43 with Graves' ophthalmopathy and 55 to 65 with stable Graves' hyperthyroidism, was used to find distinguishing TCR V-J signatures. Whether ophthalmopathy could be predicted prospectively was tested in an independent validation cohort made up of some 20 hyperthyroidism patients plus 17 patients who later progressed to ophthalmopathy. For training and testing, the 100 or so patients in the discovery cohort were randomly divided in a 7:3 ratio. In over five Graves' hyperthyroidism patients, the study also compared T-cell repertoires from thyroid tissue with T-cell repertoires from blood. Once sampling was done, hyperthyroidism patients were given methimazole at a starting dose of 30 mg daily, whereas ophthalmopathy patients were given high-dose intravenous methylprednisolone. The paper reports TCR Vbeta CDR3 sequencing of 135 peripheral blood samples: approximately 41 ophthalmopathy, 70 to 85 hyperthyroidism and around 17 progressor patients.

Broad study findings and their caveats: During validation, the model predicted progression to ophthalmopathy a median of around six months ahead of onset, with more than 60% sensitivity and about 75% specificity. A 13 V-J signature model separated ophthalmopathy from stable hyperthyroidism, with roughly 88% sensitivity and about 81% specificity in cross-validation and 80%/75% in testing. Most expanded thyroid clonotypes (frequency above 0.001) were also found in blood, which suggests that blood repertoires may mirror thyroid immune responses. Sample size was not statistically predetermined, and blinding of investigators to group allocation was not performed.

Sequenced input: blood. This clonotype was sampled from a woman aged 25 to 39 with Graves' hyperthyroidism.

In nucleotide form, the sequence is TGTGCCTGGAGTCGTGATAGCAATCAGCCCCAGCATTTT. Translation gives CAWSRDSNQPQHF. The sequence is built from TRBV30 and TRBJ1-5; the D gene cannot be resolved reliably. For CDR1 and CDR2, the germline V gene (reference sequence) lists GTSNPN and SVGIG. V drops 2 bases and J drops 0 bases, leaving 5 bases in between. Including cysteine and phenylalanine, the CDR3 has 13 amino acids. Just CDR3 DNA is preserved here, 39 bases in frame from base 1.